The T cell receptor beta chain described here comes from a study of blood T cells in healthy people across ages. General study results and limits: Age brought a roughly linear fall in TCR beta diversity measured per million T cells. The unknown donor CMV status may have confounded expanded clonotype changes. It was held that the diversity estimates obtained from one million T cells were underestimates.

Next came a second PCR, run for about 6 to 12 cycles, which used a sample-barcoded 5' primer along with a J-beta primer mix. TCRdb re-called the 5' RACE reads through MiXCR, storing one row per CDR3 protein. The repertoire consists of 1,500,000 or so distinct CDR3 sequences, with approximately 60% occurring once and the leading ten covering roughly 7%. Per sample, a minimum of 6 million PBMCs were isolated. A note on this clonotype: The antigen is undetermined.

The source of this sequence is a man younger than 30 in good health. Sample: blood.

CDR3 DNA sequence: TGTGCCAGCAGCGGACAGGGAAAAGAGACCCAGTACTTC. It encodes CASSGQGKETQYF. J is TRBJ2-5 and V is TRBV25-1; TRBD1 matches 8 bases. CDR3 size: 13 residues. Unmatched junction bases numbered 3, after V lost 6 bases and J lost 3 bases. Germline CDR1 and CDR2: MGHDK and SYGVNS.